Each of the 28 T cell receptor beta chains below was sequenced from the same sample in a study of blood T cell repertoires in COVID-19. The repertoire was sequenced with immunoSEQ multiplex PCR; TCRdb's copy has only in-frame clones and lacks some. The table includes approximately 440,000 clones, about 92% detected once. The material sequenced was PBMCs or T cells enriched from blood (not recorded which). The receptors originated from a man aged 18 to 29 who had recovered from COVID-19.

CDR3 loop: CASSLQGAGGYTF. Written as DNA, the CDR3 is TGTGCCAGCAGCTTGCAGGGGGCTGGCGGCTACACCTTC. The chain joins TRBV5-4 to TRBJ1-2; 8 nucleotides agree with TRBD1. Germline lookup yields CDR1 SGHNT and CDR2 YYREEE (reference sequence). The CDR3 contains 13 residues. V dropped 1 base and J dropped 8; count of bases not matched to a gene: 4.

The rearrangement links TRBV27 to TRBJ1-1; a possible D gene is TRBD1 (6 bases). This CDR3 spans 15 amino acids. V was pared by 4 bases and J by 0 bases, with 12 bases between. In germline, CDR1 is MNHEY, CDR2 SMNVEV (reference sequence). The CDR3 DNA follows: TGTGCCAGCAGTTCGCGGACAGCCCTGAACACTGAAGCTTTCTTT. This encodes CASSSRTALNTEAFF.

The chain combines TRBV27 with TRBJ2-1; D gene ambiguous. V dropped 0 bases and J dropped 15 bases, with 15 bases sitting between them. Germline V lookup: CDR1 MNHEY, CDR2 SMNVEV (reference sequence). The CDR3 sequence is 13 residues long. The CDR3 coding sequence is TGTGCCAGCAGTTTATCAGGATCGAGCAGGTGGTTCTTC. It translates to CASSLSGSSRWFF.

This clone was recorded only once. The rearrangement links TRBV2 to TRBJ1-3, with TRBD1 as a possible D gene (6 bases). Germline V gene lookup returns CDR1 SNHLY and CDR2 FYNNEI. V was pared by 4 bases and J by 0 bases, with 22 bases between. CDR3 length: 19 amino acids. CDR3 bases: TGTGCCAGCAGTGTGCAAGGAGTCGACAGGTACTTCTCTGGAAACACCATATATTTT. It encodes CASSVQGVDRYFSGNTIYF.

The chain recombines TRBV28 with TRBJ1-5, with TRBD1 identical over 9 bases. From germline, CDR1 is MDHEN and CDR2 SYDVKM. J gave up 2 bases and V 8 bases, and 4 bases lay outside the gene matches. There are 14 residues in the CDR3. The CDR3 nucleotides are TGTGCCAGCCTCCGACAGGGGGGCAATCAGCCCCAGCATTTT. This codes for CASLRQGGNQPQHF.

The CDR3 reads CASSSLRAGLAGETQYF. Written as DNA, the CDR3 is TGTGCCAGCAGCTCCTTAAGAGCGGGACTAGCGGGAGAGACCCAGTACTTC. The J gene is TRBJ2-5, the V gene TRBV28; 12 positions agree with TRBD2. Trimming removed 6 bases from V and 4 bases from J; junction bases left unmatched: 12. Germline CDR1 is MDHEN and CDR2 is SYDVKM. This CDR3 has 17 amino acids.

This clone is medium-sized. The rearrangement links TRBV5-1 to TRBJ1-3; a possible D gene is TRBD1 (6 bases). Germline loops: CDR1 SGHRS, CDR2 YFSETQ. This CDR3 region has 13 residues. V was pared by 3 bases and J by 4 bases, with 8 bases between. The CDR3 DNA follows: TGCGCCAGCAGCTCCACAGGGGGAAACACCATATATTTT. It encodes CASSSTGGNTIYF. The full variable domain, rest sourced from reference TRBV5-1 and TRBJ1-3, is KAGVTQTPRYLIKTRGQQVTLSCSPISGHRSVSWYQQTPGQGLQFLFEYFSETQRNKGNFPGRFSGRQFSNSRSEMNVSTLELGDSALYLCASSSTGGNTIYFGEGSWLTVV.

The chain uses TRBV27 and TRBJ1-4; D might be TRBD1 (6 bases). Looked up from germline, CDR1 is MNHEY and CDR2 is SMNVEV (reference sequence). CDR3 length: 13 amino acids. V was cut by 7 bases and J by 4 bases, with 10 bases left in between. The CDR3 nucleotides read TGTGCCAGCAAGACAGGACTTAATGAAAAACTGTTTTTT. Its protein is CASKTGLNEKLFF.

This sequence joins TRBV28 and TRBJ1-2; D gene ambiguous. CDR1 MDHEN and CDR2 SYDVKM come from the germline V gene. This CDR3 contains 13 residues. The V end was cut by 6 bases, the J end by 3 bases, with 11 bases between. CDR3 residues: CASRNTVYYGYTF. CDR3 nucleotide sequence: TGTGCCAGCAGAAATACAGTCTACTATGGCTACACCTTC.

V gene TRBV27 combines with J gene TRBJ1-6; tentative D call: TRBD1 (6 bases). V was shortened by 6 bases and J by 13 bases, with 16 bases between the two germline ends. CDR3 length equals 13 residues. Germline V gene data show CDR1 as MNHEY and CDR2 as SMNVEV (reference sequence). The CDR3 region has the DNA TGTGCCAGCAGCCCACACAGGGAAGGGCCCCTCCACTTT. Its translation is CASSPHREGPLHF.

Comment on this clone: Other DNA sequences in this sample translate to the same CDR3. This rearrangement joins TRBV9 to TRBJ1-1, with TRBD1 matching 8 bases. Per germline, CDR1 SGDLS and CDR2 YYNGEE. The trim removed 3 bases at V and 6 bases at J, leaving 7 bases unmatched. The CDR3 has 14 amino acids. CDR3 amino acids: CASSEGTGDPEAFF. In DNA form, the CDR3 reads TGTGCCAGCAGCGAGGGGACAGGCGACCCTGAAGCTTTCTTT.

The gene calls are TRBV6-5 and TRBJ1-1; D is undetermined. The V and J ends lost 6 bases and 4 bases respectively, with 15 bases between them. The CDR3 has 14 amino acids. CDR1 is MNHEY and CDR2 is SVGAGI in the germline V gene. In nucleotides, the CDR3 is TGTGCCAGCAGCCTCCGGACCGGAGGCACTGAAGCTTTCTTT. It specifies CASSLRTGGTEAFF.

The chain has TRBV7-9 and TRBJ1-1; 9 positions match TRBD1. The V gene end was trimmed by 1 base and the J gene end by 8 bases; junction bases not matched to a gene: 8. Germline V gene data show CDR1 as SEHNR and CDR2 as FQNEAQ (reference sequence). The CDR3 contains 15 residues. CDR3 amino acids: CASSLGRTGAQEAFF. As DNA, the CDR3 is TGTGCCAGCAGCTTAGGACGGACAGGGGCCCAGGAAGCTTTCTTT.

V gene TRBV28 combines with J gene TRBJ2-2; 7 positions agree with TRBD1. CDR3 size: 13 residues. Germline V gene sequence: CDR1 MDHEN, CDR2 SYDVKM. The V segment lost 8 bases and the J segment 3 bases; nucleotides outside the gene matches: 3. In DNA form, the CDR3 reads TGTGCCAGCGGCACAGGGGACACCGGGGAGCTGTTTTTT. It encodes CASGTGDTGELFF. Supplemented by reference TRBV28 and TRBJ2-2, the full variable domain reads DVKVTQSSRYLVKRTGEKVFLECVQDMDHENMFWYRQDPGLGLRLIYFSYDVKMKEKGDIPEGYSVSREKKERFSLILESASTNQTSMYLCASGTGDTGELFFGEGSRLTVL.

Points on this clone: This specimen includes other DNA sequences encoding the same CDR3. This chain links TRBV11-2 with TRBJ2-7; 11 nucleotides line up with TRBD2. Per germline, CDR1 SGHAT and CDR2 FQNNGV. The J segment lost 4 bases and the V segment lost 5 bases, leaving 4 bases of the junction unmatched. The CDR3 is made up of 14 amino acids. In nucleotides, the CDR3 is TGTGCCAGCAGCCTCGGGACTAGCGGTTACGAGCAGTACTTC. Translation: CASSLGTSGYEQYF.

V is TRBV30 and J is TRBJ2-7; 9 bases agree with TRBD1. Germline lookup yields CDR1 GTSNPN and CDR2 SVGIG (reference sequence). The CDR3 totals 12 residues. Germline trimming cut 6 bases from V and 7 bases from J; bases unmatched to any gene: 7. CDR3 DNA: TGTGCCTGCTCAAGGGACAGGGTGGAGCAGTACTTC. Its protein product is CACSRDRVEQYF. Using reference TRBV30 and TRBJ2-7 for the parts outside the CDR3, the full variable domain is SQTIHQWPATLVQPVGSPLSLECTVEGTSNPNLYWYRQAAGRGLQLLFYSVGIGQISSEVPQNLSASRPQDRQFILSSKKLLLSDSGFYLCACSRDRVEQYFGPGTRLTVT.

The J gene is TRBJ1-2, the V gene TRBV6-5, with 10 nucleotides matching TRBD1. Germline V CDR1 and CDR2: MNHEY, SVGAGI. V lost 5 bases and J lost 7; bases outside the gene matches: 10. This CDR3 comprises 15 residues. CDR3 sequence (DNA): TGTGCCAGCAGTCCGGGGACAGGGGCAATAGGTGGCTACACCTTC. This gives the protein CASSPGTGAIGGYTF.

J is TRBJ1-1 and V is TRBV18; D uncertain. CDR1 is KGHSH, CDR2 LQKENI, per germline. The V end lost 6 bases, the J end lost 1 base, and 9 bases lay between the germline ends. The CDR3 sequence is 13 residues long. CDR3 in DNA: TGTGCCAGCTCCTCCGGGAGGAACACTGAAGCTTTCTTT. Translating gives CASSSGRNTEAFF.

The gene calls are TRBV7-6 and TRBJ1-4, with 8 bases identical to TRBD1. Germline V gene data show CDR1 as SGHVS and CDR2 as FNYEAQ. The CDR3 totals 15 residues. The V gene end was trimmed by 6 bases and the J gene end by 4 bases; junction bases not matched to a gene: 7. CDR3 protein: CASRPTGGFNEKLFF. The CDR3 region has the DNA TGTGCCAGCAGGCCTACAGGGGGATTTAATGAAAAACTGTTTTTT.

CDR3 DNA: TGTGCCAGCGGAGGACAGGGGGCAGCTGGTGGCTACACCTTC. This encodes CASGGQGAAGGYTF. This chain joins TRBV6-5 and TRBJ1-2; TRBD1 agrees at 11 bases. The germline CDR1 and CDR2 sequences are MNHEY and SVGAGI. V trimming: 8 bases; J trimming: 7 bases; junction bases outside the gene matches: 9. The CDR3 is 14 residues long.

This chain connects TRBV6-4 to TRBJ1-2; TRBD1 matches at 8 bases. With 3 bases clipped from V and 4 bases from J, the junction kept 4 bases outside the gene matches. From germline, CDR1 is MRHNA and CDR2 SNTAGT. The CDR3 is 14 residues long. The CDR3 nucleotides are TGTGCCAGCAGTGAGACCGGGACAGGCTATGGCTACACCTTC. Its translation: CASSETGTGYGYTF.

This chain's CDR3 is CASSPIGQGGSYQPQHF. The DNA of the CDR3 is TGTGCCAGCAGTCCTATTGGACAGGGGGGTTCATATCAGCCCCAGCATTTT. V and J are TRBV27 and TRBJ1-5; 10 positions match TRBD1. J was trimmed by 5 bases and V by 5 bases; bases with no gene match: 12. The CDR3 runs to 17 residues. CDR1 is MNHEY and CDR2 is SMNVEV in the germline V gene (reference sequence).

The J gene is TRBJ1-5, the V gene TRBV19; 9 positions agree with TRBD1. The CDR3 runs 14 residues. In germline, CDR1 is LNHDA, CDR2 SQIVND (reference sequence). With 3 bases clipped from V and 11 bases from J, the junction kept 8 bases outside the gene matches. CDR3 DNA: TGTGCCAGTAGTATCACCGGGACAGGGACGTCCCAGCATTTT. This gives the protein CASSITGTGTSQHF.

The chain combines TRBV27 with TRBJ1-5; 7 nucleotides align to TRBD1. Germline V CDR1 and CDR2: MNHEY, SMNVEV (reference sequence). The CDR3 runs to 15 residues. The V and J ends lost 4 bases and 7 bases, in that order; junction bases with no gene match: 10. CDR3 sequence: CASSSMYRGGQPQHF. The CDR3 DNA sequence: TGTGCCAGCAGTTCCATGTACAGGGGTGGCCAGCCCCAGCATTTT.

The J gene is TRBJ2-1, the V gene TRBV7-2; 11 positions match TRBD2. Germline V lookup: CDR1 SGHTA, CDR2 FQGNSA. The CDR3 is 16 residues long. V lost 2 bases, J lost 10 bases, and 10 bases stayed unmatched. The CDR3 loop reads CASSLIILAGVEEQFF. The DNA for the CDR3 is TGTGCCAGCAGCTTAATCATACTAGCGGGAGTTGAGGAGCAGTTCTTC.

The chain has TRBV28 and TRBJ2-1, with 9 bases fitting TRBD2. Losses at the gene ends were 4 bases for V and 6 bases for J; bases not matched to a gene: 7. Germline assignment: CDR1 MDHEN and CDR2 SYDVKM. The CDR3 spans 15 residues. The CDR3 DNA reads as TGTGCCAGCAGTTCGGCTAGCGGGAACTCCAATGAGCAGTTCTTC. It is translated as CASSSASGNSNEQFF.

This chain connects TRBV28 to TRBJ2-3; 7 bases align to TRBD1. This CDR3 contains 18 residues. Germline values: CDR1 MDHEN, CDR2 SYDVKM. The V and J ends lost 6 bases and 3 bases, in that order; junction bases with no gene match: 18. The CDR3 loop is CASSSPPYSGQQTDTQYF. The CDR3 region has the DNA TGTGCCAGCAGCTCACCTCCATACTCGGGACAGCAGACAGATACGCAGTATTTT.

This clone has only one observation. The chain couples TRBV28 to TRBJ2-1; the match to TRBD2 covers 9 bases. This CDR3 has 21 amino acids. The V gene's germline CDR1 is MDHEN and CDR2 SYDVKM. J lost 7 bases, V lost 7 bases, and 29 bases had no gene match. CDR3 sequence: CASIPDYYSTLVKTSGNEQFF. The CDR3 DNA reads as TGTGCCAGCATCCCCGATTATTATAGTACCTTAGTAAAGACTAGCGGAAATGAGCAGTTCTTC.